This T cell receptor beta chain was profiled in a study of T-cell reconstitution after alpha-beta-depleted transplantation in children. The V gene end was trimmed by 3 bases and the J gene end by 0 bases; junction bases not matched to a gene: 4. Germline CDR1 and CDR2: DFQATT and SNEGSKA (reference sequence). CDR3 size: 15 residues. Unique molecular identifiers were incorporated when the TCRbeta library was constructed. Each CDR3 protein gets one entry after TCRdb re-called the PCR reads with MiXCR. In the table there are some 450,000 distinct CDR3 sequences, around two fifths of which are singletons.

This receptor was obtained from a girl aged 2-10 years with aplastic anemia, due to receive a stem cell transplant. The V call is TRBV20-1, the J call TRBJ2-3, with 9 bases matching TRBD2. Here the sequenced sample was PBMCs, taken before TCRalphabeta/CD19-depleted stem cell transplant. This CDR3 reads CSASGTSGSTDTQYF. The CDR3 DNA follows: TGCAGTGCTAGCGGTACTAGCGGGAGCACAGATACGCAGTATTTT.